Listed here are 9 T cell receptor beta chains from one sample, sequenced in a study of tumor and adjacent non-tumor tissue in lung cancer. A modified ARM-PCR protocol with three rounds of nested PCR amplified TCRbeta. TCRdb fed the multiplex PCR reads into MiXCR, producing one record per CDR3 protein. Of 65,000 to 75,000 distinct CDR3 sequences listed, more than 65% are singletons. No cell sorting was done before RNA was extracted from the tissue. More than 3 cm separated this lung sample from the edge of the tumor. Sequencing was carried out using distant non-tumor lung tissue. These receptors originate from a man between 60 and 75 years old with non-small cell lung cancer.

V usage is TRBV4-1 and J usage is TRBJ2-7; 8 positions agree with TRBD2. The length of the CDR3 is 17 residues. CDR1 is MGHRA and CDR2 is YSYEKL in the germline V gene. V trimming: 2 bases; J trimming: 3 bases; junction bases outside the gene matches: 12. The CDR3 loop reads CASSQNLLPGLDYEQYF. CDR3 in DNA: TGCGCCAGCAGCCAAAACCTACTACCGGGACTAGACTACGAGCAGTACTTC.

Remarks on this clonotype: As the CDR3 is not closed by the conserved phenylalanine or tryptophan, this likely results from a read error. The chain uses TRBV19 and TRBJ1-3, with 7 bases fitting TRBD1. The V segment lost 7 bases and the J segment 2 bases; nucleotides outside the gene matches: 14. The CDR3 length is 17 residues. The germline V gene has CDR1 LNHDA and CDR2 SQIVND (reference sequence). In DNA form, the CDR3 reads TGTGCCAGTACCTTATTCAGACAGGGTAGGACTGGAAACACCATATATGTT. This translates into CASTLFRQGRTGNTIYV.

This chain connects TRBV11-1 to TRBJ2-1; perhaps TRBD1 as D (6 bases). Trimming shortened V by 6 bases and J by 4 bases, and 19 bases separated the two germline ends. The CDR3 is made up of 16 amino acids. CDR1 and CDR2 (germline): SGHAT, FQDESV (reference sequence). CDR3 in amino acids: CASSQGARGGYNEQFF. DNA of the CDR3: TGTGCCAGCAGTCAAGGGGCGCGAGGGGGATACAATGAGCAGTTCTTC.

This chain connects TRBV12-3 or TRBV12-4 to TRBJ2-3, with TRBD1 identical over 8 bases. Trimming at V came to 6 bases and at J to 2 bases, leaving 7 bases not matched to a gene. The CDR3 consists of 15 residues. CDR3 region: CASSSGQGFTDTQYF. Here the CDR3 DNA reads TGTGCCAGCAGCTCCGGACAGGGCTTCACAGATACGCAGTATTTT.

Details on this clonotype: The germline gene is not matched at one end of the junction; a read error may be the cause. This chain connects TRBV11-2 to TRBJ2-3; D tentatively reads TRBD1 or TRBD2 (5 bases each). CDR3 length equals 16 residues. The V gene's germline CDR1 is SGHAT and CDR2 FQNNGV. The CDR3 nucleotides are TGTGCCAGCAGGCACCGAAACCGGGACGTCACAGATACGCAATATTTT. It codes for CASRHRNRDVTDTQYF.

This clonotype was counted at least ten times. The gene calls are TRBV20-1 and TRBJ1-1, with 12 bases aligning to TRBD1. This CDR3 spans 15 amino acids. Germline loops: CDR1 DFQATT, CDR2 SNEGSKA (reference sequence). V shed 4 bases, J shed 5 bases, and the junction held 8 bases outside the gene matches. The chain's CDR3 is CSAIPGQGAVTEAFF. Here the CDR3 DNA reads TGCAGTGCTATACCGGGACAGGGGGCAGTAACTGAAGCTTTCTTT.

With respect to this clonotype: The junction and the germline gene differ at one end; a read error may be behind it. The CDR3 DNA follows: TGTGCCAGCATTTACAATAAACGCGGGAGTTTCCCCCCTGGGCAGTTCTTC. Translation: CASIYNKRGSFPPGQFF. V and J are TRBV6-2 or TRBV6-3 and TRBJ2-1; 7 nucleotides match TRBD2. The CDR3 has 17 amino acids. The germline CDR1 and CDR2 sequences are MNHEY and SVGEGT.

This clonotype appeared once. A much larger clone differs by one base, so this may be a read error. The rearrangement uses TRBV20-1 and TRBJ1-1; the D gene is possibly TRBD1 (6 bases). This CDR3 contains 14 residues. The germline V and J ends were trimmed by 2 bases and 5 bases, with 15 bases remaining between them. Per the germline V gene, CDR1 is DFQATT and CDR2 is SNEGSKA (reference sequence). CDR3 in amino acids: CSARNPGAETEAFF. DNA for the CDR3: TGCAGTGCTAGAAATCCGGGGGCAGAAACTGAAGCTTTCTTT.

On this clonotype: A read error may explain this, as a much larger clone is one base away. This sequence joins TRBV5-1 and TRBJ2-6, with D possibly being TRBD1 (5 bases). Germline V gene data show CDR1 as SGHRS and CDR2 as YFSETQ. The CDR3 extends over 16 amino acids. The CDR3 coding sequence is TGCGCCAGCAGCCCCGGATCCACCTCTGGGGCCAACGACCTGACTTTC. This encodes CASSPGSTSGANDLTF.